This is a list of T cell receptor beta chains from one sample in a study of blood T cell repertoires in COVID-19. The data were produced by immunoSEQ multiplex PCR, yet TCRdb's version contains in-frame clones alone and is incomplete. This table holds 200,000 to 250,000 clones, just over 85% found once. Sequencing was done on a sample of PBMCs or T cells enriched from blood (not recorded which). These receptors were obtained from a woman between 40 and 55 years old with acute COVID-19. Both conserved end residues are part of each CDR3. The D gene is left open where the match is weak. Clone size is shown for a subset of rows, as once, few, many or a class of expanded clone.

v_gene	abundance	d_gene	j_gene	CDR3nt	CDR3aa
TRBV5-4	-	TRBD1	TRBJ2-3	TGTGCCAGCAGGACGTCCCGGGACAGGGATTCTGGCACAGATACGCAGTATTTT	CASRTSRDRDSGTDTQYF
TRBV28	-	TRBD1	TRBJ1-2	TGTGCCAGCAGTTTAGCTTATGGTAGCAGGGGGGAGTATGGCTACACCTTC	CASSLAYGSRGEYGYTF
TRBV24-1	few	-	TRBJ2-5	TGTGCCACCAGTGATTCGCGGCTCTCCCAAGAGACCCAGTACTTC	CATSDSRLSQETQYF
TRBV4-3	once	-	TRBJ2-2	TGCGCCAGCAGCTGGGCTACGAACACCGGGGAGCTGTTTTTT	CASSWATNTGELFF
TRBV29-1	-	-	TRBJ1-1	TGCAGCGTTGAGATTGTGGGCCCCAGGGCTTTCTTT	CSVEIVGPRAFF
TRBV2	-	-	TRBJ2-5	TGTGCCAGCAGTGTGCGGGCAGAAGAGACCCAGTACTTC	CASSVRAEETQYF
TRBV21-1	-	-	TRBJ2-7	TGTGCCTCGAACGGGCAGGGGGCGGGGGAGCAGTACTTC	CASNGQGAGEQYF
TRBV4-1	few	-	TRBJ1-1	TGCGCCAGCAGCCCCGCGGGGAACACTGAAGCTTTCTTT	CASSPAGNTEAFF
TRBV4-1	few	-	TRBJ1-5	TGCGCCAGCAGCCAAGCAGCGGACCGAGCCTTTTATAGCAATCAGCCCCAGCATTTT	CASSQAADRAFYSNQPQHF
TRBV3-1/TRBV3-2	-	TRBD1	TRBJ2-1	TGTGCCAGCAGCAAAACACTGACAGGGGATACAAGGGATGAGCAGTTCTTC	CASSKTLTGDTRDEQFF
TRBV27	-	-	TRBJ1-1	TGTGCCAGCAGGGTCCTGTCCGGGGGTACTGAAGCTTTCTTT	CASRVLSGGTEAFF
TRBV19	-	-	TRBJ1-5	TGTGCCAGTACCAGGAGGTTGTTGGATCAGCCCCAGCATTTT	CASTRRLLDQPQHF
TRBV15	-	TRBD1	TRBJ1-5	TGTGCCACCAGCAGAGATAGACAGGGAATTCAGCCCCAGCATTTT	CATSRDRQGIQPQHF
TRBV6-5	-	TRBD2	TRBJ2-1	TGTGCCAGCAGTTACGGACTAGAAGAGCAGTTCTTC	CASSYGLEEQFF
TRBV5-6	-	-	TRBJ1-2	TGTGCCAGCAGGAGTAACTATGGCTACACCTTC	CASRSNYGYTF
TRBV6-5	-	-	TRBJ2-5	TGTGCCAGCACTGGACTACAGTCGGCGACCCAGTACTTC	CASTGLQSATQYF
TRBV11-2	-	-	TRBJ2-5	TGTGCCAGCAGCCTCCAAGAGACCCAGTACTTC	CASSLQETQYF
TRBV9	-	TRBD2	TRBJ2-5	TGTGCCAGCAGCGTAGGAGGCGGGAGCGGCAAAAAGACCCAGTACTTC	CASSVGGGSGKKTQYF
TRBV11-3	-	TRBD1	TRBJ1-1	TGTGCCAGCAGCGTGGGACAGGGACCCACTGAAGCTTTCTTT	CASSVGQGPTEAFF
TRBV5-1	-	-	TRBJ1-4	TGCGCCAGCAGCACCACGGCAGGCTCAACTAATGAAAAACTGTTTTTT	CASSTTAGSTNEKLFF
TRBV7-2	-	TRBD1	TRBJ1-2	TGTGCCAGCAGCTTAGCTCAGGACAGGGGCTACACCTTC	CASSLAQDRGYTF
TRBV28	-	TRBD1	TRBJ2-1	TGTGCCAGCAGTTCGGGACAGGGGGCGAGCAATGAGCAGTTCTTC	CASSSGQGASNEQFF
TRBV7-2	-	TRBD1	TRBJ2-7	TGTGCCAGCAGCCCTACTACAGGGGCCTACGAGCAGTACTTC	CASSPTTGAYEQYF
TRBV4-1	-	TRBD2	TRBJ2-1	TGCGCCAGCAGCCAAGATCCGGTCGGGACTAGCGGGGACAATGAGCAGTTCTTC	CASSQDPVGTSGDNEQFF
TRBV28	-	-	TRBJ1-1	TGTGCCAGCAGCCACACGACGGAGGGGAGTGAAGCTTTCTTT	CASSHTTEGSEAFF
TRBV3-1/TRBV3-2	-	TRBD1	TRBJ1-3	TGTGCCAGCAGCCCTTTCCGGGACAGGGGCAGAAACACCATATATTTT	CASSPFRDRGRNTIYF
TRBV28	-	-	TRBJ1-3	TGTGCCAGCAGCCGGACCGGGGGTGGAAACACCATATATTTT	CASSRTGGGNTIYF
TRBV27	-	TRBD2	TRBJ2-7	TGTGCCAGCAGTTCTCCCCGGACTAGCGGAGACTACGAGCAGTACTTC	CASSSPRTSGDYEQYF
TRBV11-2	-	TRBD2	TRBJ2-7	TGTGCCAGCAGCCGCCTCGGTGTTAGCGGGAGGTACGAGCAGTACTTC	CASSRLGVSGRYEQYF
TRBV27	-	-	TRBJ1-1	TGTGCCAGCAGTCCCCGACAGAACACTGAAGCTTTCTTT	CASSPRQNTEAFF
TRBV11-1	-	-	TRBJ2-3	TGTGCCAGCAGCTTAGGAGCCGTCCTGGGCACAGATACGCAGTATTTT	CASSLGAVLGTDTQYF
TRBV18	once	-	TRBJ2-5	TGTGCCAGCTCATCCCGTTGGCAGGATCCGGAGACCCAGTACTTC	CASSSRWQDPETQYF
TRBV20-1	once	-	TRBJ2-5	TGCAGTGCTAGAGACGGGAAGACCCAGTACTTC	CSARDGKTQYF
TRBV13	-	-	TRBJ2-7	TGTGCCAGCAGCTTCGGTTTGGGGGGAGGAAACGAGCAGTACTTC	CASSFGLGGGNEQYF
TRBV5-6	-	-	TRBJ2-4	TGTGCCAGCAGCTTGGGGCGGTTAGCCAAAAACATTCAGTACTTC	CASSLGRLAKNIQYF
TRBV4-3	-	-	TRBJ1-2	TGCGCCAGCAGCCAACTGGACGGCATAAGGGGTGGCTACACCTTC	CASSQLDGIRGGYTF
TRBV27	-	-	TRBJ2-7	TGTGCCAGCAGTTGGGGACTCACCTCCTACGAGCAGTACTTC	CASSWGLTSYEQYF
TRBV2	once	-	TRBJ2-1	TGTGCCAGCAGGGGGACTCTCTACAATGAGCAGTTCTTC	CASRGTLYNEQFF
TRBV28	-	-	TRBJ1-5	TGTGCCAGCACCCGGGGAGGGTACAATCAGCCCCAGCATTTT	CASTRGGYNQPQHF
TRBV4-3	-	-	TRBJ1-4	TGCGCCAGCAGCTCGGGACAAAGGGGCGAAAAACTGTTTTTT	CASSSGQRGEKLFF
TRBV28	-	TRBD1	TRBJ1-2	TGTGCCAGCAGGATGACAGGGGGCCTAGCTAACTATGGCTACACCTTC	CASRMTGGLANYGYTF
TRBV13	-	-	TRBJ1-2	TGTGCCAGCAGCTTAGGGTCCGAGGGCTATGGCTACACCTTC	CASSLGSEGYGYTF
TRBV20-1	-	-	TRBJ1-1	TGCAGTGCCCCACGGGGGACGGGGGCTTTCTTT	CSAPRGTGAFF
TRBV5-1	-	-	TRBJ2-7	TGCGCCAGCAGCCCTCGGGGAAATAGCGACGAGCAGTACTTC	CASSPRGNSDEQYF
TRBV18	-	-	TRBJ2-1	TGTGCCAGCTCACCCTCTGTGGGCAACAATGAGCAGTTCTTC	CASSPSVGNNEQFF
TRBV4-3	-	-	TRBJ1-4	TGCGCCAGCAGCCAAGGAATCAGGGCCCCAACTAATGAAAAACTGTTTTTT	CASSQGIRAPTNEKLFF
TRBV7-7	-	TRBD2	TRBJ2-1	TGTGCCAGCAGCCCCTGGGGTGGGAGGGCCCACAATGAGCAGTTCTTC	CASSPWGGRAHNEQFF
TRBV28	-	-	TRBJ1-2	TGTGCCAGCAGTGACCCCCGGGGGGGCTTAAACTATGGCTACACCTTC	CASSDPRGGLNYGYTF
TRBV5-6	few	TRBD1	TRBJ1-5	TGTGCCAGCAGCGTGACAGGGGTAGACAATCAGCCCCAGCATTTT	CASSVTGVDNQPQHF
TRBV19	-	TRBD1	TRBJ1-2	TGTGCCAGTAGGCCCCTCGCCGGGACAGGGAACTATGGCTACACCTTC	CASRPLAGTGNYGYTF
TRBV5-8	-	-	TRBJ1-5	TGTGCCAGCAGCTTGGGTTCCCTTAGCAATCAGCCCCAGCATTTT	CASSLGSLSNQPQHF
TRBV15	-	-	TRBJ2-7	TGTGCCACCAGCGGTGAATATACTTCCTACGAGCAGTACTTC	CATSGEYTSYEQYF
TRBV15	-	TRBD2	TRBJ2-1	TGTGCCACCAGCGTGACTAGCGGGGCGATCAATGAGCAGTTCTTC	CATSVTSGAINEQFF